This entry lists 13 T cell receptor beta chains sequenced from one sample in a study of beta chain features in type 1 diabetes. No antigens are known for them. Investigators reverse transcribed all isolated RNA, so they sequenced expressed TCRB transcripts. Sequenced by immunoSEQ multiplex PCR; TCRdb stores in-frame clones only, minus some. The top ten clones hold roughly 0.016% of a sample with 300,000 to 350,000 clones, roughly 12% of them seen once. Study findings and constraints: Researchers report that Type 1 diabetes patients had moderately but significantly shorter TCRB CDR3s across all four CD4+ subsets.

The sequenced material came from naive CD4+ T cells from blood. All receptors come from a young woman with type 1 diabetes.

This clone was seen more than once but under ten times. The genes are TRBV30 and TRBJ2-3; 8 bases map to TRBD2. The V gene end was trimmed by 5 bases and the J gene end by 1 base; junction bases not matched to a gene: 5. CDR1 and CDR2 from the germline V gene are GTSNPN and SVGIG (reference sequence). The CDR3 runs to 14 residues. The CDR3 reads CAWQAGEGTDTQYF. As DNA, the CDR3 is TGTGCCTGGCAAGCGGGAGAAGGCACAGATACGCAGTATTTT.

The table lists this clone with a few counts. The rearrangement joins TRBV27 to TRBJ2-3; D remains ambiguous. The CDR3 extends over 16 amino acids. The V end was cut by 10 bases, the J end by 4 bases, with 24 bases between. Germline V gene sequence: CDR1 MNHEY, CDR2 SMNVEV (reference sequence). The CDR3 loop reads CATLRLTGSNPDTQYF. The CDR3 DNA follows: TGTGCCACCCTTCGACTGACCGGGTCGAACCCAGATACGCAGTATTTT.

A few counts support this clone. This sequence joins TRBV5-4 and TRBJ2-6; 10 bases map to TRBD1. Germline CDR1 is SGHNT and CDR2 is YYREEE (reference sequence). The CDR3 consists of 18 residues. Trimming took 4 bases from V and 5 from J; bases not matched to a gene: 12. The CDR3 DNA sequence: TGTGCCAGCAGCCGGCCGGGACAGGGGTCCCGACGGGCCAACGTCCTGACTTTC. This translates into CASSRPGQGSRRANVLTF.

This sequence joins TRBV4-1 and TRBJ2-1, with D tentatively TRBD1 (7 bases). V lost 4 bases and J lost 8, with 12 bases in between. The CDR3 runs 13 residues. Germline V gene data show CDR1 as MGHRA and CDR2 as YSYEKL. The CDR3 DNA sequence: TGCGCCAGCAGCCCCAGGGGGGTCGATGAGCAGTTCTTC. Amino acids: CASSPRGVDEQFF.

V usage is TRBV7-2 and J usage is TRBJ1-1; tentative D call: TRBD1 (6 bases). The CDR3 is 15 residues long. Between the trimmed V and J ends, which lost 0 bases and 6 bases, there was a span of 14 bases. Germline lookup yields CDR1 SGHTA and CDR2 FQGNSA. CDR3 nucleotide sequence: TGTGCCAGCAGCTTAGCGGAAAGAGGGGGACCTGAAGCTTTCTTT. It codes for CASSLAERGGPEAFF.

This chain links TRBV5-1 with TRBJ1-6, with D hard to call. The CDR3 extends over 13 amino acids. Trimming stripped 0 bases from V and 8 bases from J, with 6 bases between. CDR1 and CDR2 (germline): SGHRS, YFSETQ. This chain's CDR3 is CASSLAGYSPLHF. CDR3 DNA: TGCGCCAGCAGCTTGGCGGGGTATTCACCCCTCCACTTT.

The chain recombines TRBV11-2 with TRBJ2-1, with 7 bases identical to TRBD1. This CDR3 spans 16 amino acids. The V gene's germline CDR1 is SGHAT and CDR2 FQNNGV. V gave up 5 bases and J gave up 0 bases; unmatched junction bases: 7. The CDR3 is CASSTLRGSSYNEQFF. The CDR3 coding sequence is TGTGCCAGCAGCACCCTCAGGGGGAGCTCCTACAATGAGCAGTTCTTC.

The chain couples TRBV2 to TRBJ2-3; no reliable D call. The CDR3 runs to 11 residues. Germline V gives CDR1 SNHLY, CDR2 FYNNEI. Trimming left V 7 bases short and J 6 bases short, with 8 bases between. The CDR3 nucleotides are TGTGCCAGCACAGAGCGTGATACGCAGTATTTT. As protein: CASTERDTQYF.

This clone has more than one count but fewer than ten. The chain employs TRBV15 and TRBJ1-5, with D possibly TRBD1 on 6 matching bases. The CDR3 runs 13 residues. Trimming took 9 bases from V and 4 from J, leaving 13 bases between them. Per germline, CDR1 LNHNV and CDR2 YYDKDF (reference sequence). The CDR3: CATTGGTNQPQHF. The CDR3 DNA is TGTGCCACAACGGGGGGCACTAATCAGCCCCAGCATTTT.

V and J are TRBV18 and TRBJ1-2, with TRBD1 identical over 7 bases. The V segment lost 3 bases and the J segment 7 bases; nucleotides outside the gene matches: 11. There are 15 residues in the CDR3. Germline V lookup: CDR1 KGHSH, CDR2 LQKENI. The CDR3 sequence is CASSPDVTGIFGYTF. The CDR3 DNA is TGTGCCAGCTCACCGGATGTGACAGGGATTTTTGGCTACACCTTC.

This clone was observed once. The sample holds other DNA sequences that translate to the same CDR3. CDR3 residues: CASSPLGNTEAFF. CDR3 sequence (DNA): TGTGCCAGCTCACCCCTAGGGAACACTGAAGCTTTCTTT. The chain recombines TRBV18 with TRBJ1-1; D call uncertain. CDR1 is KGHSH and CDR2 is LQKENI in the germline V gene. This CDR3 has 13 residues. V was trimmed by 3 bases and J by 1 base, leaving 6 bases between them.

The chain joins TRBV5-4 to TRBJ2-1; 7 nucleotides align to TRBD2. CDR1 and CDR2 (germline): SGHNT, YYREEE (reference sequence). CDR3 length equals 13 residues. J gave up 6 bases and V 3 bases, and 3 bases lay outside the gene matches. The CDR3 protein is CASSWDYPNEQFF. The DNA of the CDR3 is TGTGCCAGCAGCTGGGACTACCCCAATGAGCAGTTCTTC.

This clone was counted only a few times. The chain combines TRBV2 with TRBJ1-5; no clear D. The CDR3 runs 16 residues. The ends were cut back, 0 bases at V and 0 bases at J, with 9 bases in the middle. The germline gives CDR1 SNHLY, CDR2 FYNNEI. DNA for the CDR3: TGTGCCAGCAGTGAAGCAGGAGGTTATAGCAATCAGCCCCAGCATTTT. Translated, it gives CASSEAGGYSNQPQHF.